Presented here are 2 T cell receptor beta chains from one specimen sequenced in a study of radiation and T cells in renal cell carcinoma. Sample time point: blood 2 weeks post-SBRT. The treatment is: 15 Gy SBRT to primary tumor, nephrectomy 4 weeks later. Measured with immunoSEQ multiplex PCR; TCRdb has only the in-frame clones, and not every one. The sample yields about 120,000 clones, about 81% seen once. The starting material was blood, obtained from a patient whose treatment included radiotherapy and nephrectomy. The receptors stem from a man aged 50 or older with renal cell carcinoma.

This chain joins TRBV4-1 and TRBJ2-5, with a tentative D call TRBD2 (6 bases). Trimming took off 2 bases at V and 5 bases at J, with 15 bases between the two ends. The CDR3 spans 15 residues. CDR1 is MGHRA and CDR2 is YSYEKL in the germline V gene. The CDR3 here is CASSQSPGLAETQYF. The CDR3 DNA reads TGCGCCAGCAGCCAATCTCCGGGGCTAGCGGAGACCCAGTACTTC.

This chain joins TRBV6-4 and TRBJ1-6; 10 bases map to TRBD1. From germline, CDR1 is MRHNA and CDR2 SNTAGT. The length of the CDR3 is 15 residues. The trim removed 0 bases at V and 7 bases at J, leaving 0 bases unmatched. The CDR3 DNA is TGTGCCAGCAGTGACTCGACAGGGGGCAATTCACCCCTCCACTTT. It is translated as CASSDSTGGNSPLHF.